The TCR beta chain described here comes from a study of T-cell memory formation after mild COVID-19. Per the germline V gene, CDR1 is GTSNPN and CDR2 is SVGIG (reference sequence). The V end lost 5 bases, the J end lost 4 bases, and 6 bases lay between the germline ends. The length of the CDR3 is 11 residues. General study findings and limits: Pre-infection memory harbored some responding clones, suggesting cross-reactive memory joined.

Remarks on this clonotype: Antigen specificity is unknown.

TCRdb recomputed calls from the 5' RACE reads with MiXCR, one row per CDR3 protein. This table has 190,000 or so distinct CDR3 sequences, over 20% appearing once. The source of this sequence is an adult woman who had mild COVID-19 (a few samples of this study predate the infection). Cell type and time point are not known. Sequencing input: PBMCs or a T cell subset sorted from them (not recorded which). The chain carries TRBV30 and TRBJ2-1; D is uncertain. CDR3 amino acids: CAWGPYNEQFF. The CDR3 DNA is TGTGCCTGGGGGCCATACAATGAGCAGTTCTTC.